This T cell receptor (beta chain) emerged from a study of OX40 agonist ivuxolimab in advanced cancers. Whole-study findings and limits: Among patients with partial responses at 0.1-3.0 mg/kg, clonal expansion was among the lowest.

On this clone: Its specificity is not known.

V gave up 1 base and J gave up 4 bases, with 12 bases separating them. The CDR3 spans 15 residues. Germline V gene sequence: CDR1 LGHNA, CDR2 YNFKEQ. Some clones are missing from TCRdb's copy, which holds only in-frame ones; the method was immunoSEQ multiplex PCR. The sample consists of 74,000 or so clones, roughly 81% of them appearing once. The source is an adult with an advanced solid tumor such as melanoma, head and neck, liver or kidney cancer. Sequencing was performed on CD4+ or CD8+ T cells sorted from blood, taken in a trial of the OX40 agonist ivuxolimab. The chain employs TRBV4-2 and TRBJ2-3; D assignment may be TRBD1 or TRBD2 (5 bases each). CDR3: CASSQAGQPPDTQYF. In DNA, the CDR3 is TGTGCCAGCAGCCAAGCGGGGCAACCCCCAGATACGCAGTATTTT.